Listed below are T cell receptor beta chains from one sample, sequenced in a study of T cells after yellow fever vaccination. TCRdb itself ran the 5' RACE reads through MiXCR, one entry per CDR3 protein. The sample has hundreds of thousands of distinct CDR3 sequences, roughly 12% seen once. This material consisted of PBMCs, taken on the day of the first yellow fever vaccination. These receptors were obtained from a man younger than 35 who received the YFV17D yellow fever vaccine. Both conserved end residues are part of each CDR3. The D gene is left open where the match is weak. Not every row has a clone size; where given, it reads once, few, many or a size class.

TRBV3-1,TRBJ1-2,NA,NA,TGTGCCAGCAGCCAAGATATTAGGGCTAACTATGGCTACACCTTC,CASSQDIRANYGYTF
TRBV19,TRBJ1-2,NA,NA,TGTGCCAGTAGTATCGGGACGGATTATGGCTACACCTTC,CASSIGTDYGYTF
TRBV5-4,TRBJ2-7,once,TRBD1,TGTGCCAGCAGCGCTCGACAGGGGAGCCACGAGCAGTACTTC,CASSARQGSHEQYF
TRBV19,TRBJ1-5,few,TRBD1,TGTGCCAGTAGCCCGGGACAGCGAAATCAGCCCCAGCATTTT,CASSPGQRNQPQHF
TRBV25-1,TRBJ2-5,many,TRBD1,TGTGCCAGCAGTGAATTGGGGACAGGGACCCAAGAGACCCAGTACTTC,CASSELGTGTQETQYF
TRBV4-1,TRBJ2-1,NA,NA,TGCGCCACCACGGCGGTGGGAGGCGATGAGCAGTTCTTC,CATTAVGGDEQFF
TRBV5-1,TRBJ2-1,NA,NA,TGCGCCAGCAGCTTGGCGCTCGGGATGGGGAATGAGCAGTTCTTC,CASSLALGMGNEQFF
TRBV3-1,TRBJ2-1,few,NA,TGTGCCAGCAGCCAAGATAATGCCAATGAGCAGTTCTTC,CASSQDNANEQFF
TRBV7-6,TRBJ2-5,few,NA,TGTGCCAGCAGCTTAGAAGCCTTTGGACTGTTGTACCAAGAGACCCAGTACTTC,CASSLEAFGLLYQETQYF
TRBV9,TRBJ2-7,NA,TRBD2,TGTGCCAGCAGCCGGGACTATGACGAGCAGTACTTC,CASSRDYDEQYF
TRBV24-1,TRBJ2-2,few,TRBD2,TGTGCCACCGGTCCGGGGGGGTCGGCGACCGGGGAGCTGTTTTTT,CATGPGGSATGELFF
TRBV29-1,TRBJ1-2,NA,TRBD1,TGCAGCGTTGGGGACAGGGCTGGCTATGGCTACACCTTC,CSVGDRAGYGYTF
TRBV4-3,TRBJ2-1,few,TRBD2,TGCGCCAGCAGCCAAGAGGAGCGGGGGGGCGTCGATGAGCAGTTCTTC,CASSQEERGGVDEQFF
TRBV10-3,TRBJ1-6,many,NA,TGTGCCATCAGGGAGGCAGTGAGCTCCTATAATTCACCCCTCCACTTT,CAIREAVSSYNSPLHF
TRBV6-2/TRBV6-3,TRBJ1-6,many,NA,TGTGCCAGCAGTTACTCGGGGGCGGACAATTCACCCCTCCACTTT,CASSYSGADNSPLHF
TRBV5-1,TRBJ2-3,many,NA,TGTGCCAGCAGCTTAGGGGGGAGCACAGATACGCAGTATTTT,CASSLGGSTDTQYF
TRBV7-3,TRBJ2-3,NA,NA,TGTGCCAGCAGCTTATTTGCGGGGTCGAGCACAGATACGCAGTATTTT,CASSLFAGSSTDTQYF
TRBV20-1,TRBJ2-5,NA,NA,TGCAGTGCTAGGGGGGGCGGGGAGACCCAGTACTTC,CSARGGGETQYF
TRBV4-1,TRBJ1-5,NA,NA,TGCGCCAGCAGCCAAGCGTCGTATCAGCCCCAGCATTTT,CASSQASYQPQHF
TRBV7-2,TRBJ1-5,NA,NA,TGTGCCAGCAGCATCGGTGGGACACCAAATCAGCCCCAGCATTTT,CASSIGGTPNQPQHF
TRBV7-6,TRBJ2-3,NA,TRBD2,TGTGCCAGCAGCTGGAGCGGGGGACAACAAGATACGCAGTATTTT,CASSWSGGQQDTQYF
TRBV23-1,TRBJ1-3,few,NA,TGCGCCAGCAGCCCCCGGGGACCCGGGCCTGGAAACACCATATATTTT,CASSPRGPGPGNTIYF
TRBV20-1,TRBJ2-1,NA,TRBD1,TGCAGTGCTAGATCTGGACAGGGGGCAGGTGAGCAGTTCTTC,CSARSGQGAGEQFF
TRBV18,TRBJ1-1,many,NA,TGTGCCAGCTCATCGACTGAGAACACTGAAGCTTTCTTT,CASSSTENTEAFF